Each of the 3 T cell receptor beta chains below was sequenced from the same sample in a study of prognosis after radiotherapy for stage I lung cancer. Two-round multiplex PCR, the amplification method, yielded TCR beta CDR3 from genomic DNA. Gene-specific TRBV and TRBJ primers were used in PCR round one. TCRdb processed the multiplex PCR reads anew with MiXCR; each CDR3 protein has one entry. The top ten clones hold 55% to 70% of a sample with 20,000 to 25,000 distinct CDR3 sequences, around 40% of them seen once. The sequences come from PBMCs, collected before or after stereotactic body radiation therapy (not recorded which). The receptors derive from a donor of 50 years or more with non-small cell lung cancer.

This clonotype has ten or more counts. This rearrangement joins TRBV6-4 to TRBJ1-1; D unresolved. Germline-derived CDR1 and CDR2 are MRHNA and SNTAGT. The CDR3 is 14 amino acids. The V gene lost 4 bases and the J gene lost 1 base, with 10 bases spanning the gap. In DNA, the CDR3 is TGTGCCAGCAGTGCCTCCCCGGGGAACACTGAAGCTTTCTTT. Translation: CASSASPGNTEAFF.

This clonotype was detected many times. The chain's CDR3 is CASSVGEGATGELFF. The CDR3 DNA sequence: TGTGCCAGCAGCGTAGGGGAGGGGGCCACCGGGGAGCTGTTTTTT. The genes are TRBV9 and TRBJ2-2; D possibly matches TRBD1 or TRBD2 (7 bases each). The V gene's germline CDR1 is SGDLS and CDR2 YYNGEE. The ends were cut back, 0 bases at V and 4 bases at J, with 10 bases in the middle. CDR3 length: 15 amino acids.

This clonotype came up once. The rearrangement uses TRBV5-1 and TRBJ2-3; 7 nucleotides agree with TRBD2. Germline values: CDR1 SGHRS, CDR2 YFSETQ. With V trimmed by 7 bases and J by 4 bases, 9 bases remained unmatched. The CDR3 consists of 14 residues. CDR3 in DNA: TGCGCCAGCCTGCGTGGCGGGAGTTCAGATACGCAGTATTTT. Its translation: CASLRGGSSDTQYF.